The 2 T cell receptor beta chains presented below share a single source sample, sequenced in a study of Graves' ophthalmopathy and Graves' hyperthyroidism. RNA transcripts were the source from which TCR beta CDR3 regions were amplified. The library came from an HTBI-primed first-round RT-PCR and a second-round multiplex PCR. TCRdb passed the multiplex PCR reads through MiXCR, listing each CDR3 protein once. The table has hundreds of thousands of distinct CDR3 sequences, over 40% seen once. Material for sequencing was peripheral blood. The receptors derive from an adult man with Graves' ophthalmopathy.

Note on this clonotype: Mismatch with germline at one junction end may stem from a read error. The chain links TRBV10-3 to TRBJ1-1, with unresolved D. The CDR3 is 14 residues long. Looked up from germline, CDR1 is ENHRY and CDR2 is SYGVKD. CDR3 sequence: CASSEIQANSEAFF. The CDR3 DNA follows: TGTGCCAGCAGTGAAATCCAAGCGAACAGTGAAGCTTTCTTT.

Many counts were recorded for this clonotype. This chain joins TRBV29-1 and TRBJ1-1; the D is unclear. V was shortened by 4 bases and J by 1 base, with 13 bases between the two germline ends. Germline V lookup: CDR1 SQVTM, CDR2 ANQGSEA. CDR3 length: 14 amino acids. The CDR3 is CSVGGRLSNTEAFF. The CDR3 DNA is TGCAGCGTTGGCGGAAGACTCTCGAACACTGAAGCTTTCTTT.